Listed here are 14 T cell receptor beta chains from one sample, sequenced in a study of cytomegalovirus exposure and HLA in healthy donors. Primers for the PCR totalled 60 Vbeta and 13 Jbeta. Clones were sequenced by immunoSEQ multiplex PCR, and TCRdb holds only the in-frame ones, with some missing. The table lists about 140,000 clones, around 72% of them singletons. Sequenced sample: PBMCs. All receptors derive from a human donor in good health.

The chain carries TRBV5-1 and TRBJ1-3; D is uncertain. This CDR3 contains 13 residues. Germline V gene sequence: CDR1 SGHRS, CDR2 YFSETQ. V was pared by 5 bases and J by 0 bases, with 6 bases between. The chain's CDR3 is CASRQSSGNTIYF. Here the CDR3 DNA reads TGCGCCAGCAGACAAAGCTCTGGAAACACCATATATTTT.

The DNA for the CDR3 is TGCGCCAGCAGAGAGGACACTTCTAACTATGGCTACACCTTC. Its translation is CASREDTSNYGYTF. The chain joins TRBV10-2 to TRBJ1-2, with TRBD1 as a possible D gene (5 bases). Per germline, CDR1 WSHSY and CDR2 SAAADI. This CDR3 is built from 14 residues. Between the trimmed V and J ends, which lost 6 bases and 0 bases, there was a span of 11 bases.

This clone was counted only a few times. The chain has TRBV13 and TRBJ1-1, with TRBD1 as a possible D gene (6 bases). The germline CDR1 and CDR2 sequences are PRHDT and FYEKMQ (reference sequence). The CDR3 has 12 residues. V lost 6 bases and J 3 bases, leaving 8 bases between the germline ends. CDR3: CASSRTDTEAFF. CDR3 sequence (DNA): TGTGCCAGCAGTCGGACAGACACTGAAGCTTTCTTT.

In its sample, this clone was seen a few times. One junction end does not reproduce the germline sequence, and a read error may be involved. J is TRBJ2-7 and V is TRBV7-9, with 8 bases identical to TRBD2. This CDR3 is built from 16 residues. Germline-derived CDR1 and CDR2 are SEHNR and FQNEAQ (reference sequence). DNA of the CDR3: TGTTCCAGCAGCCCCGGGGTAAGCGGGAGAGAAGGCGAGCAGTACTTC. It is translated as CSSSPGVSGREGEQYF.

This chain uses TRBV4-1 with TRBJ1-1; D is perhaps TRBD1 (6 bases). The CDR3 spans 14 residues. The V and J ends lost 4 bases and 1 base respectively, with 10 bases between them. The germline V gene has CDR1 MGHRA and CDR2 YSYEKL. CDR3 region: CASSLGQTNTEAFF. DNA for the CDR3: TGCGCCAGCAGCCTCGGACAGACGAACACTGAAGCTTTCTTT.

The V call is TRBV5-1, the J call TRBJ2-4, with 8 bases fitting TRBD1. The J segment lost 5 bases and the V segment lost 0 bases, leaving 7 bases of the junction unmatched. Germline loops: CDR1 SGHRS, CDR2 YFSETQ. CDR3 length equals 16 residues. The CDR3 coding sequence is TGCGCCAGCAGCTTGGCCGGGACAGGAGACCAAAACATTCAGTACTTC. It codes for CASSLAGTGDQNIQYF.

This clone showed up just a few times. This sequence joins TRBV11-2 and TRBJ1-2; D remains unclear. V was pared by 1 base and J by 4 bases, with 10 bases between. This CDR3 is 14 amino acids long. Germline V gives CDR1 SGHAT, CDR2 FQNNGV. CDR3 DNA: TGTGCCAGCAGCTTAGCGCCAGCGGGCTATGGCTACACCTTC. It encodes CASSLAPAGYGYTF.

The chain carries TRBV11-3 and TRBJ2-2; TRBD2 is a possible D gene (7 bases). From germline, CDR1 is SGHNT and CDR2 YENEEA. The CDR3 covers 15 residues. V was pared by 2 bases and J by 3 bases, with 10 bases between. Here the CDR3 DNA reads TGTGCCAGCAGCTTAAGGGGGAGGGACACCGGGGAGCTGTTTTTT. Translating it yields CASSLRGRDTGELFF. The variable domain in full, completed from reference TRBV11-3 and TRBJ2-2, reads EAGVVQSPRYKIIEKKQPVAFWCNPISGHNTLYWYLQNLGQGPELLIRYENEEAVDDSQLPKDRFSAERLKGVDSTLKIQPAELGDSAVYLCASSLRGRDTGELFFGEGSRLTVL.

The rearrangement links TRBV13 to TRBJ2-1, with 11 bases identical to TRBD2. Germline CDR1 and CDR2: PRHDT and FYEKMQ (reference sequence). The CDR3 is 16 amino acids. The ends lost 3 bases at V and 4 bases at J; junction bases unmatched: 5. The CDR3, as DNA: TGTGCCAGCAGCTTTTCCGGGACTAGCGGATACAATGAGCAGTTCTTC. Its protein is CASSFSGTSGYNEQFF.

The J gene is TRBJ2-1, the V gene TRBV4-1; TRBD2 matches at 12 bases. V trimming: 3 bases; J trimming: 15 bases; junction bases outside the gene matches: 6. Germline V lookup: CDR1 MGHRA, CDR2 YSYEKL. The CDR3 has 13 residues. This CDR3 is CASSQASGRAGFF. In DNA form, the CDR3 reads TGCGCCAGCAGCCAGGCTAGCGGGAGGGCGGGGTTCTTC.

This clone was found once. The chain has TRBV6-5 and TRBJ1-2, with D possibly matching TRBD1 (5 bases). In germline, CDR1 is MNHEY, CDR2 SVGAGI. With 6 bases removed from V and 8 bases from J, the gap between germline ends came to 10 bases. CDR3 length equals 11 residues. In DNA form, the CDR3 reads TGTGCCAGCAGGGGGCCTTCGGGCTACACCTTC. The encoded protein is CASRGPSGYTF.

The V gene is TRBV12-2, the J gene TRBJ2-2; the tabulated D call, TRBD1, remains unverified against the DNA. TRBV12-2 is flagged as a pseudogene. The length of the CDR3 is 13 residues. This chain's CDR3 is CASRLQGTGELFF. CDR3 sequence (DNA): TGTGCAAGTCGCCTACAGGGAACCGGGGAGCTGTTTTTT.

V and J are TRBV7-9 and TRBJ1-1, with D perhaps TRBD1 (6 bases). Germline V gene data show CDR1 as SEHNR and CDR2 as FQNEAQ (reference sequence). Trimming shortened V by 5 bases and J by 1 base, and 20 bases separated the two germline ends. This CDR3 contains 17 residues. The chain's CDR3 is CASSTTRQGGKNTEAFF. CDR3 nucleotide sequence: TGTGCCAGCAGCACCACGAGACAAGGGGGAAAGAACACTGAAGCTTTCTTT.

In regard to this clone: The junction departs from germline at one end; a sequencing error may be responsible. J is TRBJ1-2 and V is TRBV30; 10 nucleotides match TRBD1. The CDR3 has 14 residues. The germline V gene encodes CDR1 GTSNPN and CDR2 SVGIG (reference sequence). The CDR3 here is CAWGPMTGGCGYPF. The DNA of the CDR3 is TGTGCCTGGGGCCCCATGACAGGGGGCTGTGGCTACCCCTTC.